Each of the 20 T cell receptor beta chains below was sequenced from the same sample in a study of OX40 agonist ivuxolimab in advanced cancers. Sequenced by immunoSEQ multiplex PCR; TCRdb stores in-frame clones only, minus some. The sample has 55,000 to 75,000 clones; around 90% are singletons. Sample: CD4+ or CD8+ T cells sorted from blood, taken in a trial of the OX40 agonist ivuxolimab. The receptors shown here come from an adult with an advanced solid tumor such as melanoma, head and neck, liver or kidney cancer.

This clone was counted only a few times. J is TRBJ2-7 and V is TRBV28; D might be TRBD1 (6 bases). The V gene lost 5 bases and the J gene lost 2 bases, with 10 bases spanning the gap. This CDR3 is 13 amino acids long. From germline, CDR1 is MDHEN and CDR2 SYDVKM. CDR3 in amino acids: CASSIQGTYEQYF. In DNA, the CDR3 is TGTGCCAGCAGTATCCAGGGGACCTACGAGCAGTACTTC.

The chain employs TRBV7-2 and TRBJ2-2; D call uncertain. Germline CDR1 and CDR2: SGHTA and FQGNSA. The CDR3 runs to 15 residues. V lost 0 bases to trimming and J lost 3 bases, with 8 bases between them. The CDR3 region has the DNA TGTGCCAGCAGCTTAGCGCAAGGGTACACCGGGGAGCTGTTTTTT. It codes for CASSLAQGYTGELFF.

This clone has more than one count but fewer than ten. The chain has TRBV14 and TRBJ2-1; D might be TRBD2 (5 bases). Per the germline V gene, CDR1 is SGHDN and CDR2 is FVKESK. This CDR3 spans 14 amino acids. V was cut by 2 bases and J by 3 bases, with 8 bases left in between. CDR3 nucleotides: TGTGCCAGCAGCCAATTAGCGAGCTACAATGAGCAGTTCTTC. It is translated as CASSQLASYNEQFF.

This chain uses TRBV19 with TRBJ2-6, with a tentative D call TRBD2 (5 bases). CDR3 size: 15 residues. Trimming cost V 6 bases and J 4 bases, with 13 bases left between them. Germline loops: CDR1 LNHDA, CDR2 SQIVND (reference sequence). CDR3 protein: CASRGGQLGANVLTF. The CDR3 region has the DNA TGTGCCAGTAGGGGCGGGCAGCTGGGGGCCAACGTCCTGACTTTC.

This chain joins TRBV18 and TRBJ1-1; D not certain. The length of the CDR3 is 13 residues. Trimming removed 3 bases from V and 1 base from J, with 6 bases in between. CDR1 is KGHSH and CDR2 is LQKENI in the germline V gene. CDR3 sequence reads: CASSPDQNTEAFF. In DNA form, the CDR3 reads TGTGCCAGCTCACCCGACCAGAACACTGAAGCTTTCTTT.

The chain has TRBV7-8 and TRBJ2-1; D gene ambiguous. Germline CDR1 SGHVS, CDR2 FQNEAQ. Trimming cost V 2 bases and J 3 bases, with 11 bases left between them. The CDR3 is made up of 15 amino acids. CDR3 bases: TGTGCCAGCAGCTTAACTCGGGCTGACTACAATGAGCAGTTCTTC. This codes for CASSLTRADYNEQFF.

This chain links TRBV11-2 with TRBJ2-2; weak D call: TRBD1 (6 bases). This CDR3 is 13 amino acids long. CDR1 is SGHAT, CDR2 FQNNGV, per germline. Trimming stripped 5 bases from V and 14 bases from J, with 18 bases between. The CDR3 DNA sequence: TGTGCCAGCAGCGGGAACCGGGACAAAAACCTGTTTTTT. It is translated as CASSGNRDKNLFF.

The V call is TRBV7-8, the J call TRBJ2-1, with 12 bases aligning to TRBD2. CDR1 is SGHVS, CDR2 FQNEAQ, per germline. The ends lost 4 bases at V and 8 bases at J; junction bases unmatched: 12. The CDR3 is 17 amino acids. This CDR3 reads CASSSRLAGEGGYEQFF. The CDR3, as DNA: TGTGCCAGCAGCTCCAGACTAGCGGGAGAGGGGGGGTATGAGCAGTTCTTC.

The chain carries TRBV5-4 and TRBJ2-3; TRBD2 matches 8 bases. The CDR3 sequence is 15 residues long. J gave up 1 base and V 2 bases, and 3 bases lay outside the gene matches. Looked up from germline, CDR1 is SGHNT and CDR2 is YYREEE (reference sequence). The CDR3 nucleotides read TGTGCCAGCAGCTTACCGGGACTAGGCACAGATACGCAGTATTTT. Its translation is CASSLPGLGTDTQYF.

This chain joins TRBV30 and TRBJ1-4, with 11 bases that match TRBD1. The CDR3 spans 18 residues. Germline V lookup: CDR1 GTSNPN, CDR2 SVGIG (reference sequence). V shed 2 bases, J shed 1 base, and the junction held 9 bases outside the gene matches. CDR3 bases: TGTGCCTGGAGTAGATTCCCCGGGACAGGGGGAACTAATGAAAAACTGTTTTTT. Translation: CAWSRFPGTGGTNEKLFF.

The CDR3 loop reads CASVTRRGGLNTEAFF. In DNA, the CDR3 is TGTGCCAGCGTTACGCGTAGGGGAGGGTTAAACACTGAAGCTTTCTTT. This chain joins TRBV27 and TRBJ1-1; D is possibly TRBD1 (5 bases). This CDR3 is 16 amino acids long. Trimming cost V 8 bases and J 2 bases, with 21 bases left between them. Germline CDR1 is MNHEY and CDR2 is SMNVEV (reference sequence).

The rearrangement joins TRBV18 to TRBJ1-2; tentative D call: TRBD1 (6 bases). The CDR3 runs to 15 residues. Germline-derived CDR1 and CDR2 are KGHSH and LQKENI. V lost 2 bases and J 4 bases, leaving 14 bases between the germline ends. CDR3 loop: CASSPEGEGFYGYTF. The CDR3 bases are TGTGCCAGCTCACCAGAGGGGGAAGGGTTCTATGGCTACACCTTC.

The chain has TRBV15 and TRBJ2-1; D is perhaps TRBD2 (7 bases). Germline CDR1 reads LNHNV; CDR2 reads YYDKDF (reference sequence). V was shortened by 0 bases and J by 9 bases, with 12 bases between the two germline ends. The CDR3 consists of 14 residues. CDR3 nucleotides: TGTGCCACCAGCAGAGAGTGGGGGGGCTCTGAGCAGTTCTTC. Amino acid sequence: CATSREWGGSEQFF.

This clone was seen just once. This chain uses TRBV10-3 with TRBJ2-7, with 8 bases lining up with TRBD1. The CDR3 is made up of 14 amino acids. Germline V gene lookup returns CDR1 ENHRY and CDR2 SYGVKD. The V segment lost 6 bases and the J segment 7 bases; nucleotides outside the gene matches: 11. CDR3 bases: TGTGCCATCAGCCGACAGGGGCCACCGGGGGAGCAGTACTTC. It translates to CAISRQGPPGEQYF.

The chain links TRBV27 to TRBJ1-2; the match to TRBD1 covers 9 bases. The CDR3 extends over 14 amino acids. CDR1 is MNHEY and CDR2 is SMNVEV in the germline V gene (reference sequence). V lost 0 bases and J lost 8; bases outside the gene matches: 4. The CDR3 protein is CASSLSGTGKGYTF. CDR3 sequence (DNA): TGTGCCAGCAGTTTATCCGGGACAGGGAAGGGCTACACCTTC.

CDR3 coding DNA: TGTGCCAGCAGTGACTCACTAGCGGGGGGTAGAACGCAGTATTTT. Protein product: CASSDSLAGGRTQYF. The chain recombines TRBV2 with TRBJ2-3; 12 bases match TRBD2. V lost 3 bases and J lost 9; bases outside the gene matches: 7. The CDR3 totals 15 residues. Germline assignment: CDR1 SNHLY and CDR2 FYNNEI.

The chain combines TRBV19 with TRBJ1-1; perhaps TRBD1 as D (5 bases). V was trimmed by 7 bases and J by 1 base, leaving 10 bases between them. Germline V gene sequence: CDR1 LNHDA, CDR2 SQIVND (reference sequence). The CDR3 consists of 13 residues. The CDR3 DNA reads as TGTGCCAGTAAAGCTAGGGGGAACACTGAAGCTTTCTTT. This sequence encodes CASKARGNTEAFF.

The V gene is TRBV4-1, the J gene TRBJ2-7; D ambiguous. Trimming shortened V by 1 base and J by 2 bases, and 15 bases separated the two germline ends. The length of the CDR3 is 16 residues. CDR1 is MGHRA, CDR2 YSYEKL, per germline. The CDR3 sequence is CASSQVTAGYPYEQYF. CDR3 sequence (DNA): TGCGCCAGCAGCCAAGTAACGGCCGGGTATCCCTACGAGCAGTACTTC.

V and J are TRBV11-2 and TRBJ1-4, with D uncertain. V lost 2 bases and J 4 bases, leaving 5 bases between the germline ends. Germline assignment: CDR1 SGHAT and CDR2 FQNNGV. This CDR3 has 13 amino acids. The CDR3 reads CASSLSGNEKLFF. Here the CDR3 DNA reads TGTGCCAGCAGCTTATCCGGTAATGAAAAACTGTTTTTT.

V usage is TRBV19 and J usage is TRBJ2-1, with no clear D. Germline lookup yields CDR1 LNHDA and CDR2 SQIVND (reference sequence). The V end was cut by 3 bases, the J end by 4 bases, with 19 bases between. The CDR3 consists of 17 residues. CDR3 DNA sequence: TGTGCCAGTAGTATTTCCCCCACATTAATCTCATACAATGAGCAGTTCTTC. Amino acid sequence: CASSISPTLISYNEQFF.